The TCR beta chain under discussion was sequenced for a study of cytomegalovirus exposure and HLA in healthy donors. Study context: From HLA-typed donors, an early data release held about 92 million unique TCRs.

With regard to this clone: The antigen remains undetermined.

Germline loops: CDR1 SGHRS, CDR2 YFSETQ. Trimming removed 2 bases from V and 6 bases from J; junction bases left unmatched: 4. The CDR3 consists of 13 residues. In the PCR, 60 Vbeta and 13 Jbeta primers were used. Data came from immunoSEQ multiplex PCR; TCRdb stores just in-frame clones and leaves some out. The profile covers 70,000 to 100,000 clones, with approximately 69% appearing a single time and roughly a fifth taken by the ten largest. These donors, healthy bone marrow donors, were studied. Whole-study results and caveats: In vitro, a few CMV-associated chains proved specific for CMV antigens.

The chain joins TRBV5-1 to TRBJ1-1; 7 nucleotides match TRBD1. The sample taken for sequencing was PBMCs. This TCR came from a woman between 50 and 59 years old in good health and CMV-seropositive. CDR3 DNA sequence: TGCGCCAGCAGCTTATATCAGGGGGCTGAAGCTTTCTTT. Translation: CASSLYQGAEAFF.